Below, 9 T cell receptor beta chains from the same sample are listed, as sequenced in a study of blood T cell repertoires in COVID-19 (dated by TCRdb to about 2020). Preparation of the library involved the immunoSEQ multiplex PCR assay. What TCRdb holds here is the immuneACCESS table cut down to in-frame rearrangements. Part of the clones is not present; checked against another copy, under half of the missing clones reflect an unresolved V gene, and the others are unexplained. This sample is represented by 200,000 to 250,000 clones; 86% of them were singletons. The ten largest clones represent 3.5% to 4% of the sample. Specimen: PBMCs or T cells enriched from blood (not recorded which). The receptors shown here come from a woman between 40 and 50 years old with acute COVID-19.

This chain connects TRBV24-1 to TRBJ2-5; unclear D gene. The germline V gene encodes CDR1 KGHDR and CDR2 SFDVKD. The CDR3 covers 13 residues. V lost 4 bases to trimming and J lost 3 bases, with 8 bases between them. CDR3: CATSDPYKETQYF. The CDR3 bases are TGTGCCACCAGTGACCCGTACAAAGAGACCCAGTACTTC.

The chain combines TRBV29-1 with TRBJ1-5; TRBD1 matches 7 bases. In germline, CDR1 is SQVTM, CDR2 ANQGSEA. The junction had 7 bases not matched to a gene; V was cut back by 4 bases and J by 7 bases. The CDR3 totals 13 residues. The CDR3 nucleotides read TGCAGCGTTGGGGGCTACAGGGGACAGCCCCAGCATTTT. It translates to CSVGGYRGQPQHF.

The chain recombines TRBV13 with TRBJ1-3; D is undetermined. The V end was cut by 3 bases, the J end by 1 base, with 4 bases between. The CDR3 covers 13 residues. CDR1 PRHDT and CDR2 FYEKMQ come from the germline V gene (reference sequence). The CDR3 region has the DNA TGTGCCAGCAGCTTGGCTTCTGGAAACACCATATATTTT. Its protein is CASSLASGNTIYF.

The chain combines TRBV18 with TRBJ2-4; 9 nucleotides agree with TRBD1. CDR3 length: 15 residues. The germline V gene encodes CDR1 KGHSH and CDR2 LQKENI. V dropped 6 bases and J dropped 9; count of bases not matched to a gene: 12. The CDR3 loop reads CASSPRTGGEGIQYF. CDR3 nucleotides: TGTGCCAGCTCCCCTCGAACAGGGGGCGAAGGCATTCAGTACTTC. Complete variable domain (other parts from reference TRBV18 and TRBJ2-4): NAGVMQNPRHLVRRRGQEARLRCSPMKGHSHVYWYRQLPEEGLKFMVYLQKENIIDESGMPKERFSAEFPKEGPSILRIQQVVRGDSAAYFCASSPRTGGEGIQYFGAGTRLSVL.

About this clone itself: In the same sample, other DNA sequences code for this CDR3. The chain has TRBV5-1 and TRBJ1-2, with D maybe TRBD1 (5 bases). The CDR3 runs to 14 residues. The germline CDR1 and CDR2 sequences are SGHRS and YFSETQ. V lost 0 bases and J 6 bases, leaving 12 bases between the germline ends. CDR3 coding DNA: TGCGCCAGCAGCTTGGGGCGCGGAGGGGATGGCTACACCTTC. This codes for CASSLGRGGDGYTF.

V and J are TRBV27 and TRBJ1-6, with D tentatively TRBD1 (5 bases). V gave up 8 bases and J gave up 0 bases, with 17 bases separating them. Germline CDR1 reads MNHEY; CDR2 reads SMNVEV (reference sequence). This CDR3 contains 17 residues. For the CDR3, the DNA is TGTGCCAGCGGACATCTTACTACGAGCTCCTATAATTCACCCCTCCACTTT. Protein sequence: CASGHLTTSSYNSPLHF.

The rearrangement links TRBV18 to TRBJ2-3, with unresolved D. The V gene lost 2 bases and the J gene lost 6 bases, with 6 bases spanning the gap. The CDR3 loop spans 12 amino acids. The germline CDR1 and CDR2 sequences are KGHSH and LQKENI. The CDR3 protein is CASSPTVDTQYF. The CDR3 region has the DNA TGTGCCAGCTCACCAACGGTGGATACGCAGTATTTT.

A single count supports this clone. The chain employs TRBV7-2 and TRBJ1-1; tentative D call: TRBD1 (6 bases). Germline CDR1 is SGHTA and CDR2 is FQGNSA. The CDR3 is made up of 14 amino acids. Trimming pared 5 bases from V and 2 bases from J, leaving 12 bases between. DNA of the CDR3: TGTGCCAGCAGCCTCGGACAGAGAAACACTGAAGCTTTCTTT. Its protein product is CASSLGQRNTEAFF.

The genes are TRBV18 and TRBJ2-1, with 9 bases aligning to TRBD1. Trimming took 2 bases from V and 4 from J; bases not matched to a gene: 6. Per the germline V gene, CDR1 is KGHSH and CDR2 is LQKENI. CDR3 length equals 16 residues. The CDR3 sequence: CASSPTGTGLYNEQFF. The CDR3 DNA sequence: TGTGCCAGCTCACCAACCGGGACAGGGCTTTACAATGAGCAGTTCTTC.